Shown below are 10 T cell receptor beta chains from a single sample sequenced in a study of blood T cell repertoires in COVID-19. Clones were read by immunoSEQ multiplex PCR, and TCRdb kept only the in-frame ones, dropping some. The table includes 62,000 or so clones, 78% detected once. The sequenced sample consisted of peripheral blood. These receptors were obtained from a man aged 55 to 69 with COVID-19, enrolled during active disease.

The V call is TRBV7-2, the J call TRBJ1-1; D is unclear. This CDR3 comprises 14 residues. Germline V gene sequence: CDR1 SGHTA, CDR2 FQGNSA. V was trimmed by 5 bases and J by 4 bases, leaving 14 bases between them. CDR3 nucleotide sequence: TGTGCCAGCAGCGTTAGTTCGGAGCGCACTGAAGCTTTCTTT. Protein sequence: CASSVSSERTEAFF.

The table lists this clone with a few counts. The chain recombines TRBV7-6 with TRBJ2-7, with a tentative D call TRBD2 (6 bases). The germline V and J ends were trimmed by 5 bases and 4 bases, with 18 bases remaining between them. Germline V CDR1 and CDR2: SGHVS, FNYEAQ. The CDR3 totals 15 residues. CDR3 nucleotides: TGTGCCAGCAGCGCGACCGGGAGTGTCGTTTACGAGCAGTACTTC. Translating it yields CASSATGSVVYEQYF. Together with reference TRBV7-6 and TRBJ2-7, the CDR3 gives the full variable domain: GAGVSQSPRYKVTKRGQDVALRCDPISGHVSLYWYRQALGQGPEFLTYFNYEAQQDKSGLPNDRFSAERPEGSISTLTIQRTEQRDSAMYRCASSATGSVVYEQYFGPGTRLTVT.

Here the CDR3 reads CASSESGLPSNYGYTF. As DNA, the CDR3 is TGTGCCAGCAGTGAGTCAGGACTACCATCTAACTATGGCTACACCTTC. The chain has TRBV6-1 and TRBJ1-2; D remains ambiguous. Germline lookup yields CDR1 MNHNS and CDR2 SASEGT. This CDR3 has 16 residues. V lost 3 bases to trimming and J lost 0 bases, with 14 bases between them.

The gene calls are TRBV5-6 and TRBJ2-7, with unresolved D. CDR3 length: 13 amino acids. V gave up 0 bases and J gave up 5 bases, with 9 bases separating them. Germline CDR1 and CDR2: SGHDT and YYEEEE. CDR3 in DNA: TGTGCCAGCAGCTTGGTTTCGGTTGACGAGCAGTACTTC. The encoded protein is CASSLVSVDEQYF.

This clone was seen more than once but under ten times. The chain joins TRBV5-1 to TRBJ2-7, with D possibly matching TRBD2 (6 bases). CDR1 is SGHRS and CDR2 is YFSETQ in the germline V gene. The CDR3 length is 14 residues. V was cut by 2 bases and J by 3 bases, with 12 bases left in between. CDR3 DNA: TGCGCCAGCAGCTTCGGCAGGGAGGACTACGAGCAGTACTTC. Encoded protein: CASSFGREDYEQYF.

J is TRBJ2-2 and V is TRBV5-1, with D perhaps TRBD1 (6 bases). CDR1 and CDR2 from the germline V gene are SGHRS and YFSETQ. CDR3 length equals 14 residues. The ends were cut back, 2 bases at V and 1 base at J, with 6 bases in the middle. In DNA, the CDR3 is TGCGCCAGCAGCTTCAGGGGGAACACCGGGGAGCTGTTTTTT. It translates to CASSFRGNTGELFF.

This sequence joins TRBV7-9 and TRBJ1-1; no clear D. Germline V gene lookup returns CDR1 SEHNR and CDR2 FQNEAQ (reference sequence). Trimming removed 1 base from V and 11 bases from J, with 14 bases in between. The CDR3 runs 13 residues. This CDR3 reads CASSLEPGGPAFF. The CDR3, as DNA: TGTGCCAGCAGCTTAGAGCCCGGAGGCCCGGCTTTCTTT.

DNA of the CDR3: TGTGCCAGCAGCTCCCGACAGGGTCCCTACGAGCAGTACTTC. This codes for CASSSRQGPYEQYF. The chain carries TRBV9 and TRBJ2-7; 7 positions agree with TRBD1. V shed 4 bases and J 2 bases; nucleotides not matched to a gene: 6. Germline V gene data show CDR1 as SGDLS and CDR2 as YYNGEE. The CDR3 length is 14 residues.

The chain has TRBV6-6 and TRBJ1-2; D is ambiguous. Germline CDR1 MNHNY, CDR2 SVGAGI (reference sequence). The CDR3 consists of 16 residues. The V end lost 6 bases, the J end lost 0 bases, and 17 bases lay between the germline ends. The CDR3: CASRLQGSGANYGYTF. The CDR3 DNA is TGTGCCAGCAGACTCCAAGGTTCGGGAGCTAACTATGGCTACACCTTC.

This clone was detected once. V and J are TRBV5-1 and TRBJ2-3; 7 bases fit TRBD1. This CDR3 comprises 17 residues. Germline CDR1 SGHRS, CDR2 YFSETQ. The V and J ends lost 4 bases and 2 bases, in that order; junction bases with no gene match: 13. CDR3 bases: TGCGCCAGCAGCACCGCGAAGGGGGCTGGAGTCACAGATACGCAGTATTTT. Encoded protein: CASSTAKGAGVTDTQYF.